Listed below are T cell receptor beta chains from one sample, sequenced in a study of T-cell memory formation after mild COVID-19. MiXCR, applied by TCRdb to the 5' RACE reads, yields one record per CDR3 protein. In the table there are 380,000 or so distinct CDR3 sequences, around 15% of which are singletons. The sequenced sample was PBMCs or a T cell subset sorted from them (not recorded which). These receptors all come from a man between 18 and 35 years old who had mild COVID-19 (a few samples of this study predate the infection). Cell type and time point are not known. The CDR3 runs from the conserved cysteine through the conserved F or W. The D gene is left open where the match is weak. Some rows have no size entry. The others give once, few or many, or a class for an expanded clone.

d_gene: -
j_gene: TRBJ2-3
len: 17
abundance: -
v_gene: TRBV4-3
CDR3nt: TGCGCCAGCAGCCAAGCAACGACAGCTTCTAGCACAGATACGCAGTATTTT
CDR3aa: CASSQATTASSTDTQYF

d_gene: -
j_gene: TRBJ2-1
len: 12
abundance: many
v_gene: TRBV4-1
CDR3nt: TGCGCCAGCAGCCAAGTTCCCAATGAGCAGTTCTTC
CDR3aa: CASSQVPNEQFF

d_gene: TRBD1
j_gene: TRBJ1-5
len: 14
abundance: few
v_gene: TRBV5-1
CDR3nt: TGCGCCAGCAGTACGACAGGGTCGGATGGGCCCCAGCATTTT
CDR3aa: CASSTTGSDGPQHF

d_gene: -
j_gene: TRBJ2-7
len: 14
abundance: many
v_gene: TRBV5-1
CDR3nt: TGCGCCAGCAGCTTGGATGGATACACCTACGAGCAGTACTTC
CDR3aa: CASSLDGYTYEQYF

d_gene: -
j_gene: TRBJ2-3
len: 15
abundance: -
v_gene: TRBV4-3
CDR3nt: TGCGCCAGCAGCCAAGTTCGTTCTAGCTCAGATACGCAGTATTTT
CDR3aa: CASSQVRSSSDTQYF

d_gene: TRBD1
j_gene: TRBJ1-2
len: 14
abundance: many
v_gene: TRBV5-1
CDR3nt: TGCGCCAGCAGCCCGGGACAGGCGGACTATGGCTACACCTTC
CDR3aa: CASSPGQADYGYTF

d_gene: -
j_gene: TRBJ2-3
len: 14
abundance: -
v_gene: TRBV6-2/TRBV6-3
CDR3nt: TGTGCCAGCAGTTACTACGAGAACACTTATACGCAGTATTTT
CDR3aa: CASSYYENTYTQYF

d_gene: -
j_gene: TRBJ2-1
len: 16
abundance: few
v_gene: TRBV5-1
CDR3nt: TGCGCCAGCAGCTTGGCCCCCCCCTACTCCTACAATGAGCAGTTCTTC
CDR3aa: CASSLAPPYSYNEQFF

d_gene: -
j_gene: TRBJ2-1
len: 11
abundance: -
v_gene: TRBV2
CDR3nt: TGTGCCAGCATAGACGACGATGAGCAGTTCTTC
CDR3aa: CASIDDDEQFF

d_gene: TRBD1
j_gene: TRBJ1-4
len: 13
abundance: few
v_gene: TRBV27
CDR3nt: TGTGCCAGCAGCCGGACAGGTCGTGAAAAACTGTTTTTT
CDR3aa: CASSRTGREKLFF

d_gene: TRBD2
j_gene: TRBJ2-2
len: 13
abundance: many
v_gene: TRBV27
CDR3nt: TGTGCCAGCAGTTTACGGGGGGCCGGGGAGCTGTTTTTT
CDR3aa: CASSLRGAGELFF

d_gene: -
j_gene: TRBJ1-1
len: 13
abundance: -
v_gene: TRBV10-3
CDR3nt: TGTGCCATCAGTGAGTCGTCCGGGACTGAAGCTTTCTTT
CDR3aa: CAISESSGTEAFF

d_gene: -
j_gene: TRBJ2-5
len: 11
abundance: -
v_gene: TRBV10-3
CDR3nt: TGTGCCATCCGAGTCCAAGAGACCCAGTACTTC
CDR3aa: CAIRVQETQYF

d_gene: -
j_gene: TRBJ1-3
len: 12
abundance: -
v_gene: TRBV6-5
CDR3nt: TGTGCCAGCATGGGGGATGGAAACACCATATATTTT
CDR3aa: CASMGDGNTIYF

d_gene: TRBD1
j_gene: TRBJ2-7
len: 15
abundance: few
v_gene: TRBV12-3/TRBV12-4
CDR3nt: TGTGCCAGCAGTCTCCGGGACAGCCCTTCCTACGAGCAGTACTTC
CDR3aa: CASSLRDSPSYEQYF

d_gene: TRBD1
j_gene: TRBJ1-5
len: 17
abundance: -
v_gene: TRBV7-9
CDR3nt: TGTGCCAGCAGCTCCGGACAGGGGGCGGTAAGCAATCAGCCCCAGCATTTT
CDR3aa: CASSSGQGAVSNQPQHF

d_gene: TRBD1
j_gene: TRBJ1-1
len: 16
abundance: many
v_gene: TRBV19
CDR3nt: TGTGCCAGTAGAGGGGGGACAGGGGGGCCGAACACTGAAGCTTTCTTT
CDR3aa: CASRGGTGGPNTEAFF

d_gene: TRBD1
j_gene: TRBJ1-3
len: 15
abundance: -
v_gene: TRBV5-5
CDR3nt: TGTGCCAGCAGCCTGACAGGGGCCTCTGGAAACACCATATATTTT
CDR3aa: CASSLTGASGNTIYF

d_gene: -
j_gene: TRBJ2-3
len: 13
abundance: many
v_gene: TRBV5-6
CDR3nt: TGTGCCAGCACCCCTGGGGGACTTGACACGCAGTATTTT
CDR3aa: CASTPGGLDTQYF

d_gene: -
j_gene: TRBJ2-1
len: 13
abundance: -
v_gene: TRBV5-6
CDR3nt: TGTGCCAGCAGGCGGACCACCTACAATGAGCAGTTCTTC
CDR3aa: CASRRTTYNEQFF

d_gene: TRBD2
j_gene: TRBJ2-5
len: 15
abundance: many
v_gene: TRBV12-3/TRBV12-4
CDR3nt: TGTGCCAGCAGTTCCAGACTAGCGGGCCAAGAGACCCAGTACTTC
CDR3aa: CASSSRLAGQETQYF

d_gene: -
j_gene: TRBJ1-4
len: 16
abundance: -
v_gene: TRBV4-3
CDR3nt: TGCGCCAGCAGCCAAGAAGGGGGATACAGGATAGAAAAACTGTTTTTT
CDR3aa: CASSQEGGYRIEKLFF

d_gene: -
j_gene: TRBJ1-5
len: 13
abundance: -
v_gene: TRBV19
CDR3nt: TGTGCCAGTTGGGATGGCGACAATCAGCCCCAGCATTTT
CDR3aa: CASWDGDNQPQHF

d_gene: -
j_gene: TRBJ1-1
len: 14
abundance: -
v_gene: TRBV6-2/TRBV6-3
CDR3nt: TGTGCCAGCAGTTACCGGTCCAGCCTAACCGCAGCTTTCTTT
CDR3aa: CASSYRSSLTAAFF

d_gene: TRBD1
j_gene: TRBJ2-2
len: 15
abundance: few
v_gene: TRBV6-1
CDR3nt: TGTGCCAGCAGTGGCCGGGACAGGGCCGACGGGGAGCTGTTTTTT
CDR3aa: CASSGRDRADGELFF

d_gene: TRBD1
j_gene: TRBJ2-5
len: 15
abundance: few
v_gene: TRBV7-9
CDR3nt: TGTGCCAGCAGCGTCGGGACAGGGGGCGGTGAGACCCAGTACTTC
CDR3aa: CASSVGTGGGETQYF

d_gene: -
j_gene: TRBJ2-3
len: 15
abundance: -
v_gene: TRBV21-1
CDR3nt: TGTGCCAGCAGCAGGCTGGGGGTGGGGACAGATACGCAGTATTTT
CDR3aa: CASSRLGVGTDTQYF